This TCR beta chain was obtained from a study of blood T cell repertoires in COVID-19. The germline CDR1 and CDR2 sequences are SGHTS and YDEGEE. The V segment lost 2 bases and the J segment 4 bases; nucleotides outside the gene matches: 5. This CDR3 is built from 14 residues. Clones were read by immunoSEQ multiplex PCR, and TCRdb kept only the in-frame ones, dropping some. The sample consists of about 480,000 clones, 85% to 90% of them appearing once. Input material: PBMCs or T cells enriched from blood (not recorded which). The chain combines TRBV5-8 with TRBJ1-1; 7 bases line up with TRBD1. The clonotype was recovered from a middle-aged woman who had recovered from COVID-19. The CDR3 sequence is CASSFRGAGTEAFF. Here the CDR3 DNA reads TGTGCCAGCAGCTTCAGGGGGGCGGGCACTGAAGCTTTCTTT. Using reference TRBV5-8 and TRBJ1-1 for the parts outside the CDR3, the full variable domain is EAGVTQSPTHLIKTRGQQATLRCSPISGHTSVYWYQQALGLGLQFLLWYDEGEERNRGNFPPRFSGRQFPNYSSELNVNALELEDSALYLCASSFRGAGTEAFFGQGTRLTVV.